These 26 T cell receptor beta chains originate from one sample sequenced in a study of cytomegalovirus exposure and HLA in healthy donors. Researchers ran the PCR with 60 Vbeta and 13 Jbeta primers. The method was immunoSEQ multiplex PCR; TCRdb's version includes in-frame clones alone and lacks a portion of them. Of fewer than 250,000 clones listed, roughly 77% were seen once; the top ten hold 3% to 3.5%. Sequenced sample: PBMCs. The receptors here all came from a woman in her twenties or thirties in good health and CMV-seropositive.

In its sample, this clone was seen a few times. The chain couples TRBV2 to TRBJ2-3; 12 nucleotides line up with TRBD2. Trimming cost V 8 bases and J 2 bases; bases outside gene matches: 20. Germline CDR1 and CDR2: SNHLY and FYNNEI. The CDR3 is 20 amino acids. The CDR3 DNA follows: TGTGCCAGCCTACCACCGCCGAGGGCTAGCGGGAGGGCGCCCACAGATACGCAGTATTTT. Translation: CASLPPPRASGRAPTDTQYF.

The chain is built from TRBV28 and TRBJ2-1, with D possibly TRBD2 on 6 matching bases. V was cut by 6 bases and J by 7 bases, with 25 bases left in between. Germline V gives CDR1 MDHEN, CDR2 SYDVKM. The CDR3 loop spans 17 amino acids. Here the CDR3 reads CASSSTLTGRRVNEQFF. CDR3 DNA sequence: TGTGCCAGCAGCAGCACTTTGACGGGAAGGAGGGTGAATGAGCAGTTCTTC.

This clone was counted a few times. The rearrangement links TRBV27 to TRBJ2-1, with TRBD2 matching 7 bases. With 0 bases clipped from V and 6 bases from J, the junction kept 5 bases outside the gene matches. Germline-derived CDR1 and CDR2 are MNHEY and SMNVEV (reference sequence). This CDR3 is built from 15 residues. The chain's CDR3 is CASSLSAGEGNEQFF. CDR3 coding DNA: TGTGCCAGCAGTTTATCGGCGGGAGAGGGCAATGAGCAGTTCTTC.

This clone was detected only once. The chain combines TRBV4-2 with TRBJ2-7, with 12 bases fitting TRBD2. This CDR3 has 16 residues. The V gene end was trimmed by 6 bases and the J gene end by 6 bases; junction bases not matched to a gene: 12. CDR1 and CDR2 (germline): LGHNA, YNFKEQ. CDR3 nucleotide sequence: TGTGCCAGCAGTCCGACTAGCGGGAGCCTCGGGCCCGAGCAGTACTTC. Translating it yields CASSPTSGSLGPEQYF.

The chain uses TRBV14 and TRBJ2-7; 14 positions match TRBD2. CDR1 and CDR2 (germline): SGHDN, FVKESK. The CDR3 has 15 amino acids. The J segment lost 5 bases and the V segment lost 4 bases, leaving 4 bases of the junction unmatched. CDR3 sequence reads: CASSPGTSGSDEQYF. For the CDR3, the DNA is TGTGCCAGCAGCCCCGGGACTAGCGGGAGTGACGAGCAGTACTTC.

V usage is TRBV6-6 and J usage is TRBJ1-5, with 8 bases that match TRBD1. CDR3 length: 15 residues. After removal of 6 bases from V and 5 bases from J, the junction contained 9 bases not matched to a gene. From germline, CDR1 is MNHNY and CDR2 SVGAGI (reference sequence). CDR3 sequence: CASSSSGQGHQPQHF. CDR3 in DNA: TGTGCCAGCAGCTCGAGTGGACAGGGTCATCAGCCCCAGCATTTT.

This chain connects TRBV18 to TRBJ2-7; perhaps TRBD2 as D (5 bases). The CDR3 is 12 amino acids. V was cut by 2 bases and J by 3 bases, with 5 bases left in between. The V gene's germline CDR1 is KGHSH and CDR2 LQKENI. CDR3 sequence reads: CASSPAGYEQYF. For the CDR3, the DNA is TGTGCCAGCTCACCAGCGGGCTACGAGCAGTACTTC. Looking up the rest from reference TRBV18 and TRBJ2-7 gives the full variable domain: NAGVMQNPRHLVRRRGQEARLRCSPMKGHSHVYWYRQLPEEGLKFMVYLQKENIIDESGMPKERFSAEFPKEGPSILRIQQVVRGDSAAYFCASSPAGYEQYFGPGTRLTVT.

The CDR3 loop reads CASSLYWAGSYEQYF. DNA for the CDR3: TGTGCCAGCAGCTTATATTGGGCCGGCTCCTACGAGCAGTACTTC. The chain links TRBV5-6 to TRBJ2-5; no firm D call. The assigned J gene may be wrong: the sequence end matches TRBJ2-7 better. The CDR3 spans 15 residues. The V gene's germline CDR1 is SGHDT and CDR2 YYEEEE.

This chain connects TRBV11-2 to TRBJ2-7; TRBD1 aligns across 10 bases. CDR3 size: 14 residues. CDR1 is SGHAT and CDR2 is FQNNGV in the germline V gene. The V gene end was trimmed by 4 bases and the J gene end by 2 bases; junction bases not matched to a gene: 2. CDR3 amino acids: CASSSGQGAYEQYF. The CDR3 DNA follows: TGTGCCAGCAGCTCCGGACAGGGGGCCTACGAGCAGTACTTC. The whole variable domain, remainder taken from reference TRBV11-2 and TRBJ2-7, is EAGVAQSPRYKIIEKRQSVAFWCNPISGHATLYWYQQILGQGPKLLIQFQNNGVVDDSQLPKDRFSAERLKGVDSTLKIQPAKLEDSAVYLCASSSGQGAYEQYFGPGTRLTVT.

This clone was found a few times. The chain recombines TRBV5-6 with TRBJ2-7, with 7 bases fitting TRBD2. From germline, CDR1 is SGHDT and CDR2 YYEEEE. The CDR3 has 15 residues. J gave up 7 bases and V 0 bases, and 10 bases lay outside the gene matches. The CDR3 is CASSLEEGRGGEQYF. In DNA form, the CDR3 reads TGTGCCAGCAGCTTGGAGGAGGGCCGGGGAGGGGAGCAGTACTTC.

The chain employs TRBV5-8 and TRBJ2-7; TRBD1 might be the D (5 bases). V lost 4 bases and J lost 2, with 13 bases in between. CDR1 SGHTS and CDR2 YDEGEE come from the germline V gene. The CDR3 contains 14 residues. DNA of the CDR3: TGTGCCAGCAGCCCGGACAATGAAACCTACGAGCAGTACTTC. This translates into CASSPDNETYEQYF.

The chain joins TRBV6-4 to TRBJ2-5, with unresolved D. The germline gives CDR1 MRHNA, CDR2 SNTAGT. V gave up 4 bases and J gave up 9 bases, with 3 bases separating them. The CDR3 length is 9 residues. CDR3 sequence: CASSGAQYF. CDR3 sequence (DNA): TGTGCCAGCAGTGGAGCCCAGTACTTC.

The J gene is TRBJ1-1, the V gene TRBV5-1; D is unresolved. Trimming stripped 4 bases from V and 6 bases from J, with 13 bases between. Germline-derived CDR1 and CDR2 are SGHRS and YFSETQ. CDR3 size: 13 residues. This CDR3 is CASSPGGMPEAFF. The CDR3 nucleotides are TGCGCCAGCAGCCCCGGAGGCATGCCTGAAGCTTTCTTT.

J is TRBJ1-2 and V is TRBV27, with TRBD1 as a possible D gene (5 bases). Per germline, CDR1 MNHEY and CDR2 SMNVEV (reference sequence). CDR3 length equals 13 residues. V lost 7 bases and J 4 bases, leaving 13 bases between the germline ends. CDR3 sequence: CASIGRQSYGYTF. As DNA, the CDR3 is TGTGCCAGCATAGGTAGACAGTCCTATGGCTACACCTTC.

This sequence joins TRBV5-4 and TRBJ2-7; 8 bases line up with TRBD2. CDR1 is SGHNT and CDR2 is YYREEE in the germline V gene (reference sequence). With 2 bases clipped from V and 3 bases from J, the junction kept 4 bases outside the gene matches. The CDR3 is 14 residues long. The DNA of the CDR3 is TGTGCCAGCAGCTTAAGCGGGAGAAGCTACGAGCAGTACTTC. Protein: CASSLSGRSYEQYF.

The rearrangement joins TRBV5-5 to TRBJ1-5, with 7 nucleotides matching TRBD1. The CDR3 is made up of 14 amino acids. CDR1 is SGHKS, CDR2 YYEKEE, per germline (reference sequence). J lost 2 bases, V lost 4 bases, and 3 bases had no gene match. CDR3 nucleotide sequence: TGTGCCAGCAGCATTACAGGGGGCAATCAGCCCCAGCATTTT. Protein product: CASSITGGNQPQHF.

Points on this clone: Other nucleotide sequences from this sample produce the same CDR3. The chain links TRBV6-1 to TRBJ2-7; unclear D gene. V was trimmed by 1 base and J by 0 bases, leaving 7 bases between them. Germline V gives CDR1 MNHNS, CDR2 SASEGT. The CDR3 loop spans 14 amino acids. CDR3 sequence reads: CASSEGGSSYEQYF. The DNA for the CDR3 is TGTGCCAGCAGTGAAGGCGGATCCTCCTACGAGCAGTACTTC.

The CDR3: CASRAGLTFYEQYF. DNA for the CDR3: TGTGCCAGCAGAGCGGGACTAACCTTCTACGAGCAGTACTTC. V is TRBV6-5 and J is TRBJ2-5; 7 positions agree with TRBD2. The J call may be wrong; the DNA end is better matched by TRBJ2-7. This CDR3 has 14 residues. CDR1 and CDR2 from the germline V gene are MNHEY and SVGAGI.

The chain has TRBV11-2 and TRBJ1-1, with TRBD1 as a possible D gene (6 bases). From germline, CDR1 is SGHAT and CDR2 FQNNGV. Between the trimmed V and J ends, which lost 5 bases and 1 base, there was a span of 8 bases. The CDR3 runs 13 residues. CDR3 sequence reads: CASSGQRNTEAFF. In nucleotides, the CDR3 is TGTGCCAGCAGCGGACAGAGGAACACTGAAGCTTTCTTT.

J is TRBJ1-5 and V is TRBV14, with D possibly being TRBD1 (6 bases). The V end lost 4 bases, the J end lost 8 bases, and 12 bases lay between the germline ends. The germline CDR1 and CDR2 sequences are SGHDN and FVKESK. The CDR3 has 13 amino acids. CDR3 in DNA: TGTGCCAGCAGCCTAAACAGGGTAGAGCCCCAGCATTTT. Encoded protein: CASSLNRVEPQHF.

This clone was seen a few times. The rearrangement joins TRBV6-1 to TRBJ2-5; TRBD2 matches at 11 bases. V shed 0 bases and J 9 bases; nucleotides not matched to a gene: 9. The CDR3 loop spans 16 amino acids. Germline loops: CDR1 MNHNS, CDR2 SASEGT. CDR3 residues: CASSEAWGLAVRAQYF. CDR3 DNA: TGTGCCAGCAGTGAAGCCTGGGGACTAGCGGTCCGGGCCCAGTACTTC.

CDR3 sequence: CASSLEAGTIYEQYF. As DNA, the CDR3 is TGTGCCAGCAGCTTAGAAGCGGGGACGATCTACGAGCAGTACTTC. The chain carries TRBV11-2 and TRBJ2-7, with 7 bases fitting TRBD2. The CDR3 runs to 15 residues. V lost 0 bases and J lost 3; bases outside the gene matches: 5. Germline V gene data show CDR1 as SGHAT and CDR2 as FQNNGV.

The chain joins TRBV10-3 to TRBJ2-1; TRBD1 aligns across 12 bases. Germline V gives CDR1 ENHRY, CDR2 SYGVKD. V gave up 0 bases and J gave up 3 bases; unmatched junction bases: 3. The CDR3 has 17 residues. In DNA, the CDR3 is TGTGCCATCAGTGAGTCGGGGACAGGGGGCTTCTACAATGAGCAGTTCTTC. Translating it yields CAISESGTGGFYNEQFF.

V is TRBV5-4 and J is TRBJ1-1; the D gene is possibly TRBD1 (6 bases). From germline, CDR1 is SGHNT and CDR2 YYREEE (reference sequence). This CDR3 spans 15 amino acids. Trimming removed 2 bases from V and 0 bases from J, with 11 bases in between. This chain's CDR3 is CASSLIGGMNTEAFF. Written as DNA, the CDR3 is TGTGCCAGCAGCTTAATAGGGGGAATGAACACTGAAGCTTTCTTT.

This clone was counted once. The sample has other DNA sequences that encode this CDR3 too. The V and J genes are TRBV20-1 and TRBJ2-7; D unresolved. The germline V and J ends were trimmed by 6 bases and 0 bases, with 6 bases remaining between them. The CDR3 runs to 11 residues. The germline gives CDR1 DFQATT, CDR2 SNEGSKA (reference sequence). CDR3 region: CSARSSYEQYF. In nucleotides, the CDR3 is TGCAGTGCGAGGAGCTCCTACGAGCAGTACTTC.

This clone has a single count. J is TRBJ2-5 and V is TRBV15, with 7 bases matching TRBD2. The J call may be faulty, since TRBJ2-7 better matches the DNA end. Germline values: CDR1 LNHNV, CDR2 YYDKDF (reference sequence). The CDR3 consists of 17 residues. The CDR3 protein is CATSRDIKRERSYEQYF. Written as DNA, the CDR3 is TGTGCCACCAGCAGAGATATTAAGCGGGAAAGGTCCTACGAGCAGTACTTC.